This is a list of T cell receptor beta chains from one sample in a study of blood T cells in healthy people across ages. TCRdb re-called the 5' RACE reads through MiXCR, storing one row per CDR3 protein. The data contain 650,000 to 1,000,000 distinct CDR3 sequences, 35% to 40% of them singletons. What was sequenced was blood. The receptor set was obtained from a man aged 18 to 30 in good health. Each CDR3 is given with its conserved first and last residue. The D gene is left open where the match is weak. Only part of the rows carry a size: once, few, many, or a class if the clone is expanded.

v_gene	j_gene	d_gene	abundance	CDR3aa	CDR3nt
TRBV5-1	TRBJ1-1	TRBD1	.	CASRQPGQREAFF	TGCGCCAGCAGACAGCCGGGACAGCGTGAAGCTTTCTTT
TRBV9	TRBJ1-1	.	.	CASSVAAYTEAFF	TGTGCCAGCAGCGTAGCGGCCTACACTGAAGCTTTCTTT
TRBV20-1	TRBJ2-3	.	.	CSALPLQGRTDTQYF	TGCAGTGCCCTGCCCCTACAGGGACGCACAGATACGCAGTATTTT
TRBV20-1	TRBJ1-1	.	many	CSARELGRGDTEAFF	TGCAGTGCTAGAGAGTTGGGGAGGGGGGACACTGAAGCTTTCTTT
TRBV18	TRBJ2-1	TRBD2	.	CASSPGAGGPGEQFF	TGTGCCAGCTCACCGGGAGCGGGAGGGCCTGGTGAGCAGTTCTTC
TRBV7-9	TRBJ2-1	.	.	CASSLVRTEVYNEQFF	TGTGCCAGCAGCTTAGTGAGGACAGAAGTATACAATGAGCAGTTCTTC
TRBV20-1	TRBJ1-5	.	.	CSASNRQLSNQPQHF	TGCAGTGCTAGTAATAGGCAGCTTAGCAATCAGCCCCAGCATTTT
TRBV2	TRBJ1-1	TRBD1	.	CASISRTGVNTEAFF	TGTGCCAGCATTAGCCGGACAGGGGTGAACACTGAAGCTTTCTTT
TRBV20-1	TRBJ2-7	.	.	CSAREGSSYEQYF	TGCAGTGCTAGAGAGGGTAGCTCCTACGAGCAGTACTTC
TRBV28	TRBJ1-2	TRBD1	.	CASRETGTGNYGYTF	TGTGCCAGCAGGGAAACCGGGACAGGCAACTATGGCTACACCTTC
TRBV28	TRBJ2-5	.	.	CASSLSGEQETQYF	TGTGCCAGCAGTTTAAGTGGGGAACAAGAGACCCAGTACTTC
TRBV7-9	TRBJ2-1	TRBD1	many	CASSLSGTGDEQFF	TGTGCCAGCAGCTTGTCCGGGACAGGGGATGAGCAGTTCTTC
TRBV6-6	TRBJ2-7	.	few	CASTIYPTGRFEQYF	TGTGCCAGCACCATCTATCCTACAGGGAGGTTCGAGCAGTACTTC
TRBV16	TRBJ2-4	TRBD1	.	CASSHGTGELAKNIQYF	TGTGCCAGCAGCCATGGGACAGGGGAACTAGCCAAAAACATTCAGTACTTC
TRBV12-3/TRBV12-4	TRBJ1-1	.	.	CASTLSPTGNTEAFF	TGTGCCAGCACCCTTTCACCCACAGGGAACACTGAAGCTTTCTTT
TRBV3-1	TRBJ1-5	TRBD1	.	CASSLGTGSPPQHF	TGTGCCAGCAGCCTCGGGACAGGGAGTCCGCCCCAGCATTTT
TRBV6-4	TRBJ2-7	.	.	CASSARGGVNEQYF	TGTGCCAGCAGTGCCAGGGGGGGCGTCAATGAGCAGTACTTC